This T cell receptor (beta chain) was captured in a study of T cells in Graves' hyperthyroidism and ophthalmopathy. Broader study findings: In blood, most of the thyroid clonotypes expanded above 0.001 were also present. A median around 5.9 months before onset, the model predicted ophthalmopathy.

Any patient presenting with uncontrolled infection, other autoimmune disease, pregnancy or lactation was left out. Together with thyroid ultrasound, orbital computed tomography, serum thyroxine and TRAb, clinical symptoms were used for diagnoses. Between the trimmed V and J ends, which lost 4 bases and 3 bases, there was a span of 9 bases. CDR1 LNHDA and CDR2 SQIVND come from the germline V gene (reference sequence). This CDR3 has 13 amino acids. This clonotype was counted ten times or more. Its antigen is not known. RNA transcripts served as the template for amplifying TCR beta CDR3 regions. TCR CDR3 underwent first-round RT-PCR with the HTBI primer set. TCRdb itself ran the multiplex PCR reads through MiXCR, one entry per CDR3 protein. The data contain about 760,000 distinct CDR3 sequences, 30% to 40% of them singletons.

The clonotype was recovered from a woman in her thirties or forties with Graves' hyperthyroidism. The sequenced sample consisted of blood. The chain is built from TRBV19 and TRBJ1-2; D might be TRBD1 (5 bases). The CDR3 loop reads CASSTGQDYGYTF. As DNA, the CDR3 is TGTGCCAGTAGTACGGGGCAGGACTATGGCTACACCTTC.